This T cell receptor beta chain was sequenced in a study of CD8 T cells in ankylosing spondylitis (dated by TCRdb to about 2017). General notes on the study: To find TCR variants linked to disease, the study profiled T cell receptor beta repertoires in ankylosing spondylitis patients and healthy donors. The whole study cohort included 108 healthy donors and around 24 ankylosing spondylitis patients. Peripheral blood was sampled, and synovial fluid was additionally collected from ankylosing spondylitis patients.

The germline V gene sets CDR1 to SGHRS and CDR2 to YFSETQ. V is cut by 4 bases and J by 1 base, and the space between the germline ends is 21 bases. Spanning cysteine to phenylalanine, the CDR3 consists of 17 amino acids. The only DNA kept is the CDR3, 51 bases in frame from the first base. Sequenced using an Illumina HiSeq 2500. Quantitative 5'-RACE with molecular barcodes was the method used to prepare the TCR beta libraries. The original pipeline was this. To identify disease-linked TCR variants, a new computational method was used, one built on a probabilistic model of VDJ rearrangement. The public reads were run again by TCRdb, first through fastp at Q25 and then through MiXCR, and only productive beta chains were kept. A single entry per CDR3 protein holds the most common genes and DNA from its merged rows. TCRdb's processing, not the study's, gives the V and J calls here. The sample table records approximately 290,000 distinct CDR3 sequences; around 21% of these occur just once. 3.5% of the sample comes from the top ten.

The count of this clonotype is one. Which antigen it targets is not known. Qualities for individual bases were not recorded, and no much larger clone is one base off. One read represents weak support. Overall study outcomes, separate from this receptor: Some motif variants were previously reported in synovial fluid and blood of reactive arthritis patients, suggesting common disease-initiation mechanisms. In peripheral blood, the disease-linked clones were found at relatively low frequencies and had a CD8+ phenotype. Blood from ankylosing spondylitis patients appeared to be characterized by a TCR beta motif composed of about eight highly homologous amino acid variants. According to the report, matched synovial fluid samples from ankylosing spondylitis patients were significantly enriched for the disease-linked clones.

The V and J segments used are TRBV5-1 and TRBJ2-7; a weak D assignment points to TRBD2 (6 bases agree). Specimen: blood, either unsorted or a sorted T cell fraction (not recorded which). The TCR comes from a female donor with ankylosing spondylitis or in good health (not recorded which). The encoded CDR3 is CASSHIGSGGLSYEQYF. The DNA sequence is as follows: TGCGCCAGCAGCCATATCGGCTCAGGAGGGCTTTCCTACGAGCAGTACTTC.